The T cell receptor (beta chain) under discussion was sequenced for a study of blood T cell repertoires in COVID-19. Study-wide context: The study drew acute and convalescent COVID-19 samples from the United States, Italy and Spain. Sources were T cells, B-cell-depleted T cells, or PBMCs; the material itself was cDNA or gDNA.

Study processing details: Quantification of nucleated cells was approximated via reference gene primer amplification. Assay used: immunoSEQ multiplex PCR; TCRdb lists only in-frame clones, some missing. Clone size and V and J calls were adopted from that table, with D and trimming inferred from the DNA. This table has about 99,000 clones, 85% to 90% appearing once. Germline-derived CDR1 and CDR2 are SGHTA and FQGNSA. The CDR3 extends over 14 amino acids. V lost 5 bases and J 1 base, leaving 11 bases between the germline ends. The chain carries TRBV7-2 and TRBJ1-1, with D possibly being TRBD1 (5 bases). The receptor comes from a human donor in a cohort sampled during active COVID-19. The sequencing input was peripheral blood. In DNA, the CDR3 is TGTGCCAGCAGCACTGATACAGGGAACACTGAAGCTTTCTTT. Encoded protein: CASSTDTGNTEAFF.